This entry features one TCR beta chain sequence. The antigen is unknown. These data are taken from a study of shared clonotypes between healthy human individuals. In the original processing: ImmunoSEQ output held junction-only sequences without quality scores, so filtering differed. Clones were sequenced by immunoSEQ multiplex PCR, and TCRdb holds only the in-frame ones, with some missing. That table supplies the V and J calls and clone size; D and trimming were determined from the DNA. In the table there are some 500,000 clones, about 96% of which are singletons. This CDR3 has 16 amino acids. The V gene's germline CDR1 is KGHSH and CDR2 LQKENI. J gave up 1 base and V 1 base, and 4 bases lay outside the gene matches. Study findings and constraints: Sequencing depth was expected to influence donor clonotype sharing. Limited genetic and exposure-history diversity came from having few donors.

The healthy adult donors were HIV-negative and reported no recent acute infections or vaccinations. The origin of this receptor is a woman aged 25 to 39 in good health. What was sequenced was naive CD4+ T cells sorted from blood. As to subset: CD45RA+ positively selected. The chain is built from TRBV18 and TRBJ2-3, with 8 bases lining up with TRBD2. DNA of the CDR3: TGTGCCAGCTCACCACTAGTTAGCGGGGGCACAGATACGCAGTATTTT. Protein: CASSPLVSGGTDTQYF.